Below, one TCR beta chain is given with its context. Trimming pared 8 bases from V and 0 bases from J, leaving 14 bases between. Per the germline V gene, CDR1 is SNHLY and CDR2 is FYNNEI. CDR3 length equals 16 residues. Using immunoSEQ multiplex PCR, the repertoire was profiled, and TCRdb retains in-frame clones only, with some absent. The sample lists some 200,000 clones; about 88% were seen once. The source of the sample is a study of blood T cell repertoires in COVID-19. The chain carries TRBV2 and TRBJ2-6; weak D call: TRBD1 (6 bases). The receptor was derived from a man aged 35-49 years with active or convalescent COVID-19. Sequencing was performed on peripheral blood. The CDR3 sequence is CASLQGWYSGANVLTF. CDR3 in DNA: TGTGCCAGCCTACAGGGTTGGTACTCTGGGGCCAACGTCCTGACTTTC. The complete variable domain, with remaining parts taken from reference TRBV2 and TRBJ2-6, reads EPEVTQTPSHQVTQMGQEVILRCVPISNHLYFYWYRQILGQKVEFLVSFYNNEISEKSEIFDDQFSVERPDGSNFTLKIRSTKLEDSAMYFCASLQGWYSGANVLTFGAGSRLTVL.